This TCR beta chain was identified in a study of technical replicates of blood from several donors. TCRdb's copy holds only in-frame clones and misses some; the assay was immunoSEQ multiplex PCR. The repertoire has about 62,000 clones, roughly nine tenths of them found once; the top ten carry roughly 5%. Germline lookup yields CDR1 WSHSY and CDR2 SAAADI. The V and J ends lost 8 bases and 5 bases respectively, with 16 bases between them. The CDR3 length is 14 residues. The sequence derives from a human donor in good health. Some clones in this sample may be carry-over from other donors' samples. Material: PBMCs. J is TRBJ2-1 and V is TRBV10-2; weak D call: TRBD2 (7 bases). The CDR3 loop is CASGRGGLNNEQFF. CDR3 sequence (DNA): TGCGCCAGCGGGAGGGGGGGGCTCAACAATGAGCAGTTCTTC.